This T cell receptor beta chain was retrieved from a study of blood T cell repertoires in COVID-19 (dated by TCRdb to between 2020 and 2021). Context from the whole study: Samples from collaborators originated in the United States, Italy and Spain and spanned both the acute and convalescent phases of COVID-19. The material from the prospective study consisted of cDNA or gDNA derived from T cells, B-cell-depleted T cells, or PBMCs. Subjects who had been exposed to COVID-19, were actively infected with it, or had recovered from it provided the deeply sampled blood TCRbeta repertoires that made up the dataset. A freely available public database, intended as a resource for researchers studying the immune response to SARS-CoV-2, is where the repertoires were released. Samples were obtained from the ongoing ImmuneRACE study (first 160 participants) and from about 1,300 subjects provided by 6 global collaborators. The sample metadata nearly always contained a de-identified subject ID, COVID-19 status, age in years and sex. Where available, HLA class I and class II types were taken from metadata supplied by the sample provider and were not determined by assay-based typing. Study-wide conclusions, independent of this receptor: Clinical and demographic metadata were provided uncurated, with the amount varying by source and participant.

Participants in the prospective study were enrolled through a virtual design, were aged about 18 to 90 years, and lived in roughly 24 United States geographic areas. In the prospective study, cohorts were assigned on the basis of participant-reported clinical history obtained from a screening survey and a study questionnaire. Mobile phlebotomists in the prospective study collected whole blood, serum and a nasopharyngeal or oropharyngeal swab from every participant. Prospective study participants could optionally give additional blood draws and questionnaires over an approximately 2-month period. Blood samples from the prospective study were shipped frozen or at room temperature prior to DNA extraction. Turning to this clone: Its cognate antigen has yet to be identified. Base qualities were left out, and no much larger clone turns up one base away.

TCRbeta CDR3 regions were amplified from genomic DNA by means of the immunoSEQ Assay, a bias-controlled multiplex PCR. Under the source paper's analysis protocol: Nucleated cell counts per sample were estimated from amplification of reference gene primers within the assay. To quantify the absolute abundance of each unique TCRbeta CDR3 rearrangement, sequence reads were collapsed and filtered. For each sample, productive Simpson clonality was calculated as the square root of Simpson's diversity index across productive rearrangements. The source is immuneACCESS, and TCRdb retained only in-frame sequences with V and J called. Part of the clones is not carried over; for the studies checked, unresolved V genes explain less than half of this, and the remainder is unexplained. V and J calls and clone size are as listed in that table; D and trimming were resolved from the DNA. The table for this sample lists some 210,000 clones; 81% of them were counted only once. The ten largest clones capture about 9.8% of the sample.

Trimming at the junction amounts to 6 bases on V and 5 bases on J, and the germline ends lie 19 bases apart. The CDR3 starts with the cysteine, ends with the phenylalanine, and has 15 residues. Only the CDR3 DNA is retained, 45 bases long and in frame from the first base. The germline V gene gives CDR1 as SGHNT and CDR2 as YENEEA. The rearrangement combines TRBV11-3 with TRBJ2-5; D gene: possibly TRBD2, on 7 matching bases. The sequence was collected from a woman in her forties or fifties with acute COVID-19. The sequencing input was PBMCs or T cells enriched from blood (not recorded which). The CDR3: CASREFRGAMETQYF. At the DNA level, the sequence is TGTGCCAGCAGGGAATTCCGGGGGGCTATGGAGACCCAGTACTTC.